The 21 T cell receptor beta chains below were found in one sample sequenced in a study of OX40 agonist ivuxolimab in advanced cancers. Some clones are missing from TCRdb's copy, which holds only in-frame ones; the method was immunoSEQ multiplex PCR. Of tens of thousands of clones in the sample, 90% to 95% are singletons; the top ten hold roughly 20%. Sequencing used CD4+ or CD8+ T cells sorted from blood, obtained in a trial of the OX40 agonist ivuxolimab. These receptors were obtained from an adult with an advanced solid tumor such as melanoma, head and neck, liver or kidney cancer.

The V call is TRBV10-3, the J call TRBJ1-2, with no clear D. This CDR3 spans 17 amino acids. Between the trimmed V and J ends, which lost 6 bases and 2 bases, there was a span of 22 bases. Germline CDR1 reads ENHRY; CDR2 reads SYGVKD. CDR3 DNA: TGTGCCATCAGCGGGGAGTTTAGGAACTCTCCGAACTATGGCTACACCTTC. It specifies CAISGEFRNSPNYGYTF.

This clone was observed once. CDR3 coding DNA: TGCGCCAGCAGCTTGGAGCCACCCGCAACTAATGAAAAACTGTTTTTT. Encoded protein: CASSLEPPATNEKLFF. The rearrangement joins TRBV5-1 to TRBJ1-4; no reliable D call. CDR3 size: 16 residues. Germline lookup yields CDR1 SGHRS and CDR2 YFSETQ. Trimming took 0 bases from V and 0 from J, leaving 9 bases between them.

This rearrangement joins TRBV7-9 to TRBJ2-7, with D possibly TRBD1 on 6 matching bases. The germline CDR1 and CDR2 sequences are SEHNR and FQNEAQ (reference sequence). There are 13 residues in the CDR3. The V and J ends lost 3 bases and 3 bases respectively, with 9 bases between them. In DNA, the CDR3 is TGTGCCAGCAGCTTGGGCAGGGGCTACGAGCAGTACTTC. Translating it yields CASSLGRGYEQYF.

The table lists this clone with a few counts. The chain is built from TRBV14 and TRBJ1-6; the D is unclear. Between the trimmed V and J ends, which lost 4 bases and 7 bases, there was a span of 8 bases. The germline gives CDR1 SGHDN, CDR2 FVKESK. CDR3 length equals 13 residues. In DNA, the CDR3 is TGTGCCAGCAGCCCCGTGGGGAATTCACCCCTCCACTTT. Translation gives CASSPVGNSPLHF.

The chain uses TRBV5-6 and TRBJ1-1, with D unresolved. The V end lost 0 bases, the J end lost 1 base, and 7 bases lay between the germline ends. This CDR3 is 14 amino acids long. Per germline, CDR1 SGHDT and CDR2 YYEEEE. CDR3 amino acids: CASSLEGTNTEAFF. CDR3 nucleotide sequence: TGTGCCAGCAGCTTGGAGGGAACGAACACTGAAGCTTTCTTT.

The genes are TRBV28 and TRBJ2-1; 10 bases match TRBD2. Germline CDR1 MDHEN, CDR2 SYDVKM. V lost 6 bases, J lost 4 bases, and 6 bases stayed unmatched. This CDR3 spans 15 amino acids. The CDR3 loop reads CASRVSGRLYNEQFF. In nucleotides, the CDR3 is TGTGCCAGCAGGGTTAGCGGGAGGCTGTACAATGAGCAGTTCTTC.

The chain employs TRBV4-3 and TRBJ2-3, with TRBD2 matching 9 bases. The J segment lost 4 bases and the V segment lost 3 bases, leaving 5 bases of the junction unmatched. The CDR3 has 15 residues. Per the germline V gene, CDR1 is LGHNA and CDR2 is YSLEER. For the CDR3, the DNA is TGCGCCAGCAGCCACCTTAGCGGGAGTGCAGATACGCAGTATTTT. Protein sequence: CASSHLSGSADTQYF.

The V and J genes are TRBV4-3 and TRBJ2-1, with 10 bases aligning to TRBD2. CDR1 is LGHNA and CDR2 is YSLEER in the germline V gene. The J segment lost 7 bases and the V segment lost 1 base, leaving 4 bases of the junction unmatched. The CDR3 spans 15 residues. The chain's CDR3 is CASSQGTSGWNEQFF. The CDR3 DNA reads as TGCGCCAGCAGCCAAGGGACTAGCGGTTGGAATGAGCAGTTCTTC.

The genes are TRBV27 and TRBJ2-5, with TRBD1 as a possible D gene (6 bases). Trimming left V 8 bases short and J 2 bases short, with 9 bases between. The germline CDR1 and CDR2 sequences are MNHEY and SMNVEV (reference sequence). CDR3 length: 12 residues. This chain's CDR3 is CASLGTQETQYF. The CDR3 DNA follows: TGTGCCAGCCTAGGGACACAAGAGACCCAGTACTTC.

The genes are TRBV5-4 and TRBJ2-5, with D possibly matching TRBD2 (6 bases). Trimming shortened V by 2 bases and J by 5 bases, and 13 bases separated the two germline ends. In germline, CDR1 is SGHNT, CDR2 YYREEE (reference sequence). This CDR3 spans 14 amino acids. In DNA, the CDR3 is TGTGCCAGCAGCTTCGAGGGAGGCGGTGAGACCCAGTACTTC. This codes for CASSFEGGGETQYF.

The chain links TRBV5-4 to TRBJ1-2; no clear D gene. V lost 0 bases, J lost 6 bases, and 6 bases lay in between. CDR1 is SGHNT, CDR2 YYREEE, per germline (reference sequence). CDR3 length equals 12 residues. The CDR3 DNA reads as TGTGCCAGCAGCTTGGGGTTCGATGGCTACACCTTC. It encodes CASSLGFDGYTF. Full variable domain (outside the CDR3, taken from reference TRBV5-4 and TRBJ1-2): ETGVTQSPTHLIKTRGQQVTLRCSSQSGHNTVSWYQQALGQGPQFIFQYYREEENGRGNFPPRFSGLQFPNYSSELNVNALELDDSALYLCASSLGFDGYTFGSGTRLTVV.

V is TRBV30 and J is TRBJ2-7, with D possibly matching TRBD2 (7 bases). This CDR3 is built from 13 residues. Germline values: CDR1 GTSNPN, CDR2 SVGIG (reference sequence). V was cut by 5 bases and J by 3 bases, with 14 bases left in between. The CDR3 DNA reads TGTGCCTGGGACAGGACTAGTAACTACGAGCAGTACTTC. Amino acids: CAWDRTSNYEQYF.

V and J are TRBV27 and TRBJ2-7; TRBD2 matches at 9 bases. The CDR3 has 15 amino acids. J was trimmed by 6 bases and V by 3 bases; bases with no gene match: 9. Germline V gives CDR1 MNHEY, CDR2 SMNVEV (reference sequence). The CDR3 DNA follows: TGTGCCAGCAGTTTTAGCGGGGGCTCTCTTGGCGAGCAGTACTTC. Translating gives CASSFSGGSLGEQYF.

This sequence joins TRBV30 and TRBJ2-7, with 7 bases fitting TRBD1. V lost 4 bases, J lost 6 bases, and 3 bases stayed unmatched. Germline-derived CDR1 and CDR2 are GTSNPN and SVGIG (reference sequence). The CDR3 length is 11 residues. The CDR3 protein is CAWNRGFEQYF. The CDR3 bases are TGTGCCTGGAACAGGGGCTTCGAGCAGTACTTC.

The gene calls are TRBV19 and TRBJ2-1; 13 positions match TRBD2. The CDR3 loop spans 20 amino acids. CDR1 and CDR2 from the germline V gene are LNHDA and SQIVND (reference sequence). Unmatched junction bases numbered 16, after V lost 4 bases and J lost 4 bases. The CDR3 is CASSRLAGGLFPSKYNEQFF. The DNA for the CDR3 is TGTGCCAGTAGTAGACTAGCGGGGGGCCTTTTCCCGAGTAAGTACAATGAGCAGTTCTTC.

The chain recombines TRBV6-5 with TRBJ2-1; D gene ambiguous. The CDR3 has 12 residues. The germline V gene has CDR1 MNHEY and CDR2 SVGAGI. V dropped 4 bases and J dropped 5 bases, with 6 bases sitting between them. The CDR3 loop reads CASSSGNNEQFF. CDR3 bases: TGTGCCAGCAGTTCTGGGAACAATGAGCAGTTCTTC.

The chain combines TRBV5-1 with TRBJ2-5; 8 bases agree with TRBD1. The CDR3 covers 15 residues. Germline V CDR1 and CDR2: SGHRS, YFSETQ. Germline trimming cut 6 bases from V and 5 bases from J; bases unmatched to any gene: 12. CDR3 in DNA: TGCGCCAGCAACCCAATCCAGGGGGCTGTGGAGACCCAGTACTTC. Translated: CASNPIQGAVETQYF.

This clone appeared a single time. The chain employs TRBV9 and TRBJ2-1; 7 positions agree with TRBD2. The CDR3 consists of 15 residues. The trim removed 4 bases at V and 4 bases at J, leaving 8 bases unmatched. Germline CDR1 SGDLS, CDR2 YYNGEE. This chain's CDR3 is CASSPPAGAYNEQFF. CDR3 nucleotide sequence: TGTGCCAGCAGCCCCCCCGCGGGAGCTTACAATGAGCAGTTCTTC.

The V gene is TRBV19, the J gene TRBJ1-3; D gene uncertain. The germline V gene encodes CDR1 LNHDA and CDR2 SQIVND (reference sequence). V gave up 6 bases and J gave up 0 bases, with 9 bases separating them. This CDR3 contains 14 residues. The CDR3 is CASRPSHSGNTIYF. CDR3 sequence (DNA): TGTGCCAGTAGACCCAGCCACTCTGGAAACACCATATATTTT.

The chain has TRBV4-1 and TRBJ1-1, with D possibly being TRBD1 (5 bases). CDR3 length equals 15 residues. In germline, CDR1 is MGHRA, CDR2 YSYEKL. The ends were cut back, 1 base at V and 2 bases at J, with 11 bases in the middle. The CDR3: CASSQAQGDNTEAFF. DNA for the CDR3: TGCGCCAGCAGCCAAGCTCAGGGCGATAACACTGAAGCTTTCTTT.

This chain uses TRBV27 with TRBJ1-1; D uncertain. Per germline, CDR1 MNHEY and CDR2 SMNVEV (reference sequence). The V and J ends lost 4 bases and 4 bases respectively, with 13 bases between them. The CDR3 consists of 14 residues. This CDR3 reads CASSSLDVGTEAFF. The CDR3 nucleotides read TGTGCCAGCAGTTCCCTCGACGTGGGCACTGAAGCTTTCTTT.